The entry below describes one TCR beta chain. This CDR3 has 11 amino acids. Germline CDR1 is MDHEN and CDR2 is SYDVKM. V dropped 6 bases and J dropped 7 bases, with 10 bases sitting between them. This entry is derived from a study of blood T cell repertoires in COVID-19. Across the study: COVID-19 samples from acute and convalescent phases originated in the United States, Italy and Spain. Sources were T cells, B-cell-depleted T cells, or PBMCs; the material itself was cDNA or gDNA.

Source study methods: It was from reference gene primer amplification that nucleated cell counts were estimated. This table comes from immunoSEQ multiplex PCR, and its TCRdb copy is limited to in-frame clones, with some not included. The V and J calls and the clone size are those of that table, but D and trimming were determined from the DNA. Seen here are nearly 70,000 clones, 70% to 90% observed once, and the top ten hold approximately 3.6%. This clonotype originated in a woman between 50 and 59 years old with COVID-19, enrolled during active disease. Sequencing was carried out using peripheral blood. This rearrangement joins TRBV28 to TRBJ2-7; TRBD2 might be the D (6 bases). The CDR3 nucleotides read TGTGCCAGCAGACTAGCCAAGGAGCAGTACTTC. Residues: CASRLAKEQYF.